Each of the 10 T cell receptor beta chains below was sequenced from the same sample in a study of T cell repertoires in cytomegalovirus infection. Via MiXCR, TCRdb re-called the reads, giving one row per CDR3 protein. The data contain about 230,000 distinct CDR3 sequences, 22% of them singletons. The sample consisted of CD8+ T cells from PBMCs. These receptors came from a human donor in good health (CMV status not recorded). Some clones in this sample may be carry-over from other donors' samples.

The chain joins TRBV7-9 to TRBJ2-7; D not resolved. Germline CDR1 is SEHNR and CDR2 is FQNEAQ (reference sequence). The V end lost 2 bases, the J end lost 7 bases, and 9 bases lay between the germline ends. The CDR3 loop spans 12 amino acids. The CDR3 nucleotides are TGTGCCAGCAGCTTAACCCCCCTGGAGCAGTACTTC. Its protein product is CASSLTPLEQYF.

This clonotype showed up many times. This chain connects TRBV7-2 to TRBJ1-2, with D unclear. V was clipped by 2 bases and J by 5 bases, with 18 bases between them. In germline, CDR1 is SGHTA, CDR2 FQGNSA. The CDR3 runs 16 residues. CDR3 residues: CASSLNVIGSGYGYTF. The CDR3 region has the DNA TGTGCCAGCAGCTTAAACGTTATCGGGTCGGGGTATGGCTACACCTTC.

The CDR3 DNA reads as TGCGCCAGCAGCCAAGAGGCGGGACAGGGGAGAGAGACCCAGTACTTC. This gives the protein CASSQEAGQGRETQYF. The gene calls are TRBV4-1 and TRBJ2-5, with 10 bases aligning to TRBD1. CDR3 length: 16 amino acids. Germline V gene data show CDR1 as MGHRA and CDR2 as YSYEKL. Trimming removed 0 bases from V and 4 bases from J; junction bases left unmatched: 5.

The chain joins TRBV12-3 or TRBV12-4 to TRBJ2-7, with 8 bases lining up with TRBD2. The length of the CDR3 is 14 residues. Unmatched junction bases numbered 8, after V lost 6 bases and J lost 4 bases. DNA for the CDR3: TGTGCCAGCAGCCCCGGGGGGGAGACGTACGAGCAGTACTTC. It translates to CASSPGGETYEQYF.

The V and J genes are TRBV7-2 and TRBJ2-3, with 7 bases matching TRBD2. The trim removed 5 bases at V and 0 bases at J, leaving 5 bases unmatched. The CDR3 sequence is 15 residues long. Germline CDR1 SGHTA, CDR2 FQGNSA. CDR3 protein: CASSLGTMSTDTQYF. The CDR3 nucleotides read TGTGCCAGCAGCCTAGGGACTATGAGCACAGATACGCAGTATTTT.

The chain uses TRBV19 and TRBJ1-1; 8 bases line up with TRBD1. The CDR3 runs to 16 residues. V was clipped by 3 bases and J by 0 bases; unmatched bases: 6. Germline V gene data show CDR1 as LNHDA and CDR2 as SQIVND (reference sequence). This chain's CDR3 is CASSMYQGAVNTEAFF. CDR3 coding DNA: TGTGCCAGTAGTATGTATCAGGGGGCGGTGAACACTGAAGCTTTCTTT.

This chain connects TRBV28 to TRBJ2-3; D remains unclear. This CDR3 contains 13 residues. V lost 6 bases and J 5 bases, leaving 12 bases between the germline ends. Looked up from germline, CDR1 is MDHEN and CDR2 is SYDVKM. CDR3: CASSPNLEDTQYF. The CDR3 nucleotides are TGTGCCAGCAGCCCAAATCTCGAAGATACGCAGTATTTT.

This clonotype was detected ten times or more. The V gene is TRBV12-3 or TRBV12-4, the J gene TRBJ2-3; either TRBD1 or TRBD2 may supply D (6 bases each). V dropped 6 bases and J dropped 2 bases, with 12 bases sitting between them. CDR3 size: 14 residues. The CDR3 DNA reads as TGTGCCAGCAGCCTCGGGGGCCACACAGATACGCAGTATTTT. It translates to CASSLGGHTDTQYF.

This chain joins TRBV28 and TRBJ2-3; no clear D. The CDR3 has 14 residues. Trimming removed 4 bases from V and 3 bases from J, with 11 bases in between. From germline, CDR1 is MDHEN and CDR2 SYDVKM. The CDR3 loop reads CASSSPMTTDTQYF. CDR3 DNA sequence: TGTGCCAGCAGTTCCCCCATGACAACAGATACGCAGTATTTT. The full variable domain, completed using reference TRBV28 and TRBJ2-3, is DVKVTQSSRYLVKRTGEKVFLECVQDMDHENMFWYRQDPGLGLRLIYFSYDVKMKEKGDIPEGYSVSREKKERFSLILESASTNQTSMYLCASSSPMTTDTQYFGPGTRLTVL.

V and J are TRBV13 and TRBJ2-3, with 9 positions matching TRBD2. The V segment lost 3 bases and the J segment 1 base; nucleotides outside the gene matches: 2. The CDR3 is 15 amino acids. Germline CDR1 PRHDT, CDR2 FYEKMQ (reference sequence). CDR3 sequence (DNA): TGTGCCAGCAGCTTCTCTAGCGGGGGCACAGATACGCAGTATTTT. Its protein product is CASSFSSGGTDTQYF.